This T cell receptor beta chain was documented in a study of blood T cell repertoires in COVID-19. In the study overall: There were acute and convalescent COVID-19 samples, and they came from the United States, Italy and Spain. From T cells, B-cell-depleted T cells, or PBMCs came the material, which was cDNA or gDNA.

V was clipped by 3 bases and J by 4 bases, with 13 bases between them. Germline loops: CDR1 LNHDA, CDR2 SQIVND (reference sequence). This CDR3 region has 15 residues. Study processing details: Estimated nucleated cell counts came from reference gene primer amplification. Data came from immunoSEQ multiplex PCR; TCRdb stores just in-frame clones and leaves some out. The D gene and trimming were derived from the DNA, and the V and J assignments and clone size from that table. The sample comprises approximately 500,000 clones, roughly 85% of which are singletons, and 3% to 4% rests with the top ten. Source material: peripheral blood. The chain links TRBV19 to TRBJ2-1, with D perhaps matching TRBD2 (6 bases). This TCR came from a human donor in a cohort sampled during active COVID-19. This chain's CDR3 is CASSMGPEGYNEQFF. The CDR3 coding sequence is TGTGCCAGTAGTATGGGACCGGAGGGGTACAATGAGCAGTTCTTC. Based on the CDR3 plus reference TRBV19 and TRBJ2-1, the full variable domain is DGGITQSPKYLFRKEGQNVTLSCEQNLNHDAMYWYRQDPGQGLRLIYYSQIVNDFQKGDIAEGYSVSREKKESFPLTVTSAQKNPTAFYLCASSMGPEGYNEQFFGPGTRLTVL.